This TCR beta chain derives from a study of blood T cell repertoires in COVID-19. Study as a whole: Samples of COVID-19 (acute and convalescent) were obtained from the United States, Italy and Spain.

Only in-frame clones appear in the TCRdb table, and some are missing; sequencing was by immunoSEQ multiplex PCR. The data show about 130,000 clones, with roughly 72% seen just once and less than 14% held by the top ten. This CDR3 spans 15 amino acids. Germline V gives CDR1 MNHEY, CDR2 SVGAGI. Deletions cut 5 bases from V and 7 bases from J, with 18 bases between. The V gene is TRBV6-5, the J gene TRBJ2-1; D may be TRBD1 (6 bases). The receptor comes from a human donor in a cohort sampled during active COVID-19. Sample: peripheral blood. The DNA of the CDR3 is TGTGCCAGCAGTCGGGGCAGGGGAATTGGGAATGAGCAGTTCTTC. It specifies CASSRGRGIGNEQFF.